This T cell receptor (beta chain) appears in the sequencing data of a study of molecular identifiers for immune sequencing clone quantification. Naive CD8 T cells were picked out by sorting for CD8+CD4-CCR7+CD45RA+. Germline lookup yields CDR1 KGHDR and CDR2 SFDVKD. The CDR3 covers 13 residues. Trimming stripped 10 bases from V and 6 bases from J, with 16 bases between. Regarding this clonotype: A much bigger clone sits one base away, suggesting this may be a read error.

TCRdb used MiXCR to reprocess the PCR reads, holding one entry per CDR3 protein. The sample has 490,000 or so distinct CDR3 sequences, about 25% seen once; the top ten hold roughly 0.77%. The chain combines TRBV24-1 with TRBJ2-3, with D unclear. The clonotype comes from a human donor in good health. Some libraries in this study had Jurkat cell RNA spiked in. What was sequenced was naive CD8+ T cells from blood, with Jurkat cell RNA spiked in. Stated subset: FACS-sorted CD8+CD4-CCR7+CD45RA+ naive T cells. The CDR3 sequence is CATAGNRADTQYF. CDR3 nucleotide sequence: TGTGCCACAGCTGGGAACCGGGCGGATACGCAGTATTTT.